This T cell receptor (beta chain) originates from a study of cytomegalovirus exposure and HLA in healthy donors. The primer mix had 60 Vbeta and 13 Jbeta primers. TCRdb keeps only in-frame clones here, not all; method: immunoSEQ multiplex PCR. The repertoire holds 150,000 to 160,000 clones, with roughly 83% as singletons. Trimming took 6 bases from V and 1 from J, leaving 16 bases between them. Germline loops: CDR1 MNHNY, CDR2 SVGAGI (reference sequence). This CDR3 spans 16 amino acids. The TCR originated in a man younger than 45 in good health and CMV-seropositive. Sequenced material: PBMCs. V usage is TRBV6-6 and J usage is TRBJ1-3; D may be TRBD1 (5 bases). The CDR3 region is CASRELLGGSGNTIYF. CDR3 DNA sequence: TGTGCCAGCAGAGAACTTCTCGGGGGATCTGGAAACACCATATATTTT.